The rows below give T cell receptor beta chains drawn from one sample of a study of shared clonotypes between healthy human individuals. Measured with immunoSEQ multiplex PCR; TCRdb has only the in-frame clones, and not every one. The repertoire holds about 2.4 million clones, with roughly 92% as singletons. The sequencing sample was made of naive CD4+ T cells sorted from blood. The receptors come from a man between 18 and 35 years old in good health. The CDR3 runs from the conserved cysteine through the conserved F or W. The order of the fields is J gene, V gene, CDR3 length, CDR3 protein.

>TRBJ2-7|TRBV15|15
CATSRGVDSPYEQYF
>TRBJ1-1|TRBV5-5|14
CASNQGAMNTEAFF
>TRBJ1-1|TRBV7-3|14
CASSPTPATGRAFF
>TRBJ2-3|TRBV2|13
CASSVQHGDTQYF
>TRBJ2-7|TRBV7-6|15
CASSSQQGGTYEQYF
>TRBJ1-1|TRBV18|14
CASSLGQSNTEAFF
>TRBJ2-3|TRBV5-8|20
CASSPRGTGGFFASTDTQYF
>TRBJ2-3|TRBV18|16
CASSSETSGGTDTQYF
>TRBJ1-1|TRBV14|16
CASSLRTGGKNTEAFF
>TRBJ1-5|TRBV10-2|14
CASSEYSSDQPQHF
>TRBJ2-7|TRBV4-1|16
CASSQGAGGEIYEQYF
>TRBJ2-1|TRBV19|15
CASSGLSSGYNEQFF
>TRBJ2-5|TRBV6-1|13
CASSVGDQETQYF
>TRBJ1-5|TRBV2|11
CASSERGAQHF
>TRBJ2-7|TRBV19|14
CASNYGTASYEQYF
>TRBJ2-7|TRBV7-2|15
CASSLAPGTVYEQYF
>TRBJ2-3|TRBV18|16
CASSPLGLAGRDTQYF
>TRBJ2-5|TRBV28|13
CAITRETQETQYF
>TRBJ2-1|TRBV7-2|16
CASSLARLAVSNEQFF
>TRBJ2-1|TRBV6-6|14
CASMGRQLVDEQFF
>TRBJ2-1|TRBV27|16
CASSLLSGSRYNEQFF
>TRBJ2-7|TRBV28|14
CASSGDRRSYEQYF
>TRBJ1-2|TRBV7-2|15
CASSLRHGGAGGYTF
>TRBJ1-1|TRBV2|16
CASSPMGQGGQNEAFF
>TRBJ1-1|TRBV7-2|12
CASSTRQGGAFF
>TRBJ2-1|TRBV29-1|11
CSVEESGPQFF
>TRBJ1-4|TRBV11-2|16
CASSSKGQFNNEKLFF
>TRBJ1-2|TRBV6-1|15
CASSERGQGHYGYTF
>TRBJ2-7|TRBV5-5|16
CASSLVHLDSSYEQYF
>TRBJ2-1|TRBV5-8|12
CASSFLSNEQFF
>TRBJ1-2|TRBV27|13
CASSLGSGSGYTF
>TRBJ2-5|TRBV5-4|15
CASSYQGASQETQYF
>TRBJ1-1|TRBV5-1|16
CASSLTGGGVLAEAFF
>TRBJ2-3|TRBV11-2|16
CASSLGAGEYTDTQYF
>TRBJ1-5|TRBV13|15
CASSLNRGLSEPQHF
>TRBJ2-3|TRBV5-1|16
CASSFVAGVLEDTQYF
>TRBJ1-2|TRBV6-1|13
CASSLAARYGYTF
>TRBJ2-3|TRBV5-1|15
CASSVLSGTTDTQYF
>TRBJ2-7|TRBV15|11
CATSNYYEQYF
>TRBJ2-7|TRBV2|14
CASRRDSASGEQYF